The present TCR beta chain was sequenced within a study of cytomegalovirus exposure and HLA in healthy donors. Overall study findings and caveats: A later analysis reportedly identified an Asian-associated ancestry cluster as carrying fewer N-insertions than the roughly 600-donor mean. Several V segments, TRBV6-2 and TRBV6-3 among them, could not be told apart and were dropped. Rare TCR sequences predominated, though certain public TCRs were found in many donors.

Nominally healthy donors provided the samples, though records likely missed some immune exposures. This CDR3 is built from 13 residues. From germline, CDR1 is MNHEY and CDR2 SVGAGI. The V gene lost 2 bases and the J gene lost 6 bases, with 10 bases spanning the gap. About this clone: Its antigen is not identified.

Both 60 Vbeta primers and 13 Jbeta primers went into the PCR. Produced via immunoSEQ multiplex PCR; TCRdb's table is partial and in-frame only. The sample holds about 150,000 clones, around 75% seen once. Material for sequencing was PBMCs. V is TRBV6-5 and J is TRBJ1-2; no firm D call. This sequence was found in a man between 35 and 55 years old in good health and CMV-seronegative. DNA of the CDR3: TGTGCCAGCAGTTACGAGGGATTAGATGGCTACACCTTC. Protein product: CASSYEGLDGYTF.